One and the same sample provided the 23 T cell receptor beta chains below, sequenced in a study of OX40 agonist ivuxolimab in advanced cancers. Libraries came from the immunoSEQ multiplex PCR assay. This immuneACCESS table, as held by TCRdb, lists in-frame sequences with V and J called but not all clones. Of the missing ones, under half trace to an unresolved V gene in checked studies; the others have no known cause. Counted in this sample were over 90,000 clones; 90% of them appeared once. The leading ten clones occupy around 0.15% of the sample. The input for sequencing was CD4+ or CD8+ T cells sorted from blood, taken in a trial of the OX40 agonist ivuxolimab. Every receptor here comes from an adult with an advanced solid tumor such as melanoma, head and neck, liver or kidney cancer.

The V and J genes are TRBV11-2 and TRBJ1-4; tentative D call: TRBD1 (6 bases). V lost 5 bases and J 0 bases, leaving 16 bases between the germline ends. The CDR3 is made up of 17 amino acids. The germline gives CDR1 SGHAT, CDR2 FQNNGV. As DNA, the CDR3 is TGTGCCAGCAGCCCAGGACAGCTATATGCAACTAATGAAAAACTGTTTTTT. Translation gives CASSPGQLYATNEKLFF.

The CDR3 sequence is CASSLGALADTQYF. The CDR3 DNA reads TGCGCCAGCAGCCTGGGGGCCCTGGCAGATACGCAGTATTTT. The chain recombines TRBV5-1 with TRBJ2-3; possible D gene TRBD1, 6 bases. Trimming took off 4 bases at V and 4 bases at J, with 13 bases between the two ends. Germline V lookup: CDR1 SGHRS, CDR2 YFSETQ. The CDR3 has 14 residues.

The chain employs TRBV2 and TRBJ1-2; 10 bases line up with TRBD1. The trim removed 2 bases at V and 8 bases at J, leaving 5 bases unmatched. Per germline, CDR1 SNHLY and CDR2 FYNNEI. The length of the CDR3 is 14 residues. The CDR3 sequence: CASSERQGAEGYTF. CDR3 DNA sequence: TGTGCCAGCAGTGAACGACAGGGGGCAGAAGGCTACACCTTC.

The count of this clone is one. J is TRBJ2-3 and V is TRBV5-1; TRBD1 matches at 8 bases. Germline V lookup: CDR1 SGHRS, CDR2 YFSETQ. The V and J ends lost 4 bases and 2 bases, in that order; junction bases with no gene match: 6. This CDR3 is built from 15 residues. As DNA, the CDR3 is TGCGCCAGCAGCAAAAGACAGGGGAACACAGATACGCAGTATTTT. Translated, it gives CASSKRQGNTDTQYF.

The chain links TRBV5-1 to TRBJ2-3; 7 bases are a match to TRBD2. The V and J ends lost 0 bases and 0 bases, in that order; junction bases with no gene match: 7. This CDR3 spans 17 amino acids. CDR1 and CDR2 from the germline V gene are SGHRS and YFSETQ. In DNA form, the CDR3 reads TGCGCCAGCAGCTTGGCACCGTCTAGCGGAAGCACAGATACGCAGTATTTT. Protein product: CASSLAPSSGSTDTQYF.

CDR3 region: CASSGGPTGLQETQYF. In DNA, the CDR3 is TGTGCCAGCAGTGGGGGGCCGACAGGATTACAAGAGACCCAGTACTTC. This rearrangement joins TRBV2 to TRBJ2-5, with TRBD1 as a possible D gene (6 bases). CDR3 length equals 16 residues. With 4 bases removed from V and 2 bases from J, the gap between germline ends came to 17 bases. Germline CDR1 is SNHLY and CDR2 is FYNNEI.

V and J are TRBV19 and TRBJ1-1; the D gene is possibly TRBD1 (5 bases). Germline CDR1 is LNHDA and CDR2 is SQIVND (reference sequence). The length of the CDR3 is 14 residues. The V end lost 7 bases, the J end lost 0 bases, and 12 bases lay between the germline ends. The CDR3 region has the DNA TGTGCCAGTAAGGAGAGGGGATTGAACACTGAAGCTTTCTTT. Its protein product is CASKERGLNTEAFF.

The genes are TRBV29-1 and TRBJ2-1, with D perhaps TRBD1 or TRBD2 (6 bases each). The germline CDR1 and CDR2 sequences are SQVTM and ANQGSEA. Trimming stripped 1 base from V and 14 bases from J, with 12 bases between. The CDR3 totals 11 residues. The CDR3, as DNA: TGCAGCGTTGAAGGGGGGGCAGGGAAGTTCTTC. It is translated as CSVEGGAGKFF.

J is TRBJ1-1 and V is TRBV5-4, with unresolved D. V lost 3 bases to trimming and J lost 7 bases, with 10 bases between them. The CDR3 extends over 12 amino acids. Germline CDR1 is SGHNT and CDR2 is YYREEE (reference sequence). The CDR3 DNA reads TGTGCCAGCAGCTGGGATACTGGTGAAGCTTTCTTT. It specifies CASSWDTGEAFF.

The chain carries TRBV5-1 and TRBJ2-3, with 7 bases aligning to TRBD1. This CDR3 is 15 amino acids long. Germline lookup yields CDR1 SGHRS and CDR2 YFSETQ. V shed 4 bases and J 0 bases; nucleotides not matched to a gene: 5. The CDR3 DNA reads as TGCGCCAGCAGCCCAGGGGGTACTAGCACAGATACGCAGTATTTT. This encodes CASSPGGTSTDTQYF.

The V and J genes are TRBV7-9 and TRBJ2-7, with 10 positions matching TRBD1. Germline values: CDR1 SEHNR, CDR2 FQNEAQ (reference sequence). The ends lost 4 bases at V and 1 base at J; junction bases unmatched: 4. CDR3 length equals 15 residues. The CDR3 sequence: CASSSGDRGSYEQYF. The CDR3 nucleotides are TGTGCCAGCAGCTCCGGGGACAGGGGATCCTACGAGCAGTACTTC.

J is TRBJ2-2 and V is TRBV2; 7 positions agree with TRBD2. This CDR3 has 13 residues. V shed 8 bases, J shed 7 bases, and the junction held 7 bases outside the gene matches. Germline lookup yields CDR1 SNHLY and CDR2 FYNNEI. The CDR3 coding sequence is TGTGCCAGCTACGGGGAGGGGAACGGGGAGCTGTTTTTT. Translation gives CASYGEGNGELFF. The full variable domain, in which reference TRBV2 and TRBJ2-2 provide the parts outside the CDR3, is EPEVTQTPSHQVTQMGQEVILRCVPISNHLYFYWYRQILGQKVEFLVSFYNNEISEKSEIFDDQFSVERPDGSNFTLKIRSTKLEDSAMYFCASYGEGNGELFFGEGSRLTVL.

In DNA form, the CDR3 reads TGTGCCAGTAGGGGACTCAGACCGAACACCGGGGAGCTGTTTTTT. Its translation: CASRGLRPNTGELFF. The rearrangement links TRBV19 to TRBJ2-2, with a weak D call TRBD2 (6 bases). V lost 6 bases, J lost 0 bases, and 11 bases lay in between. The length of the CDR3 is 15 residues. Germline V CDR1 and CDR2: LNHDA, SQIVND (reference sequence).

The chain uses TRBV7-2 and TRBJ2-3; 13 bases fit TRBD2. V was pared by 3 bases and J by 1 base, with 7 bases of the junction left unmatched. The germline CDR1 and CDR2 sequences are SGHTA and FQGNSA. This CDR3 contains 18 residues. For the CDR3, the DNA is TGTGCCAGCAGCTTTTACGGGGGACTAGCGGGGCGCACAGATACGCAGTATTTT. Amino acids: CASSFYGGLAGRTDTQYF.

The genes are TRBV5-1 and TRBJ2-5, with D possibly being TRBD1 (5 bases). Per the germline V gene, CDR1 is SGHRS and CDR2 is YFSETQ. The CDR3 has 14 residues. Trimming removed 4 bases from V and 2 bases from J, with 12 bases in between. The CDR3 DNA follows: TGCGCCAGCAGCGACCCACAGGTACAAGAGACCCAGTACTTC. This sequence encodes CASSDPQVQETQYF.

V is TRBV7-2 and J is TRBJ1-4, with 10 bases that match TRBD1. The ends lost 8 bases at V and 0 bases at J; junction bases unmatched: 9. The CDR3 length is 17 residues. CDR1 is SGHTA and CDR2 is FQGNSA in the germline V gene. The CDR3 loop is CASHPGTGDPTNEKLFF. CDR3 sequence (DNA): TGTGCCAGCCACCCCGGGACAGGGGACCCAACTAATGAAAAACTGTTTTTT.

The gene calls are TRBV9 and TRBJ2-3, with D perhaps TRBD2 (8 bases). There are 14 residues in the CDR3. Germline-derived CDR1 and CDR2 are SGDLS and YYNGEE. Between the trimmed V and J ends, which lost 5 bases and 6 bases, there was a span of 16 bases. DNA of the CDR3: TGTGCCAGCAGTCGACAGGGACTAGGGGATACGCAGTATTTT. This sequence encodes CASSRQGLGDTQYF.

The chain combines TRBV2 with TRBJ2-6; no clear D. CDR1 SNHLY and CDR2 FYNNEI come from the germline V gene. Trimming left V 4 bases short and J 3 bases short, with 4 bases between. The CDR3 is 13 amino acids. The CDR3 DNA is TGTGCCAGCAGTGCGAATGGGGCCAACGTCCTGACTTTC. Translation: CASSANGANVLTF.

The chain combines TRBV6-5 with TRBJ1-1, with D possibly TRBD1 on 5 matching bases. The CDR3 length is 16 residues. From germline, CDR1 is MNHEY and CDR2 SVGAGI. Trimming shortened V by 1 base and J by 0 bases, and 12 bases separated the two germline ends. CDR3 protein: CASSYLRGFMNTEAFF. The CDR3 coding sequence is TGTGCCAGCAGTTACTTAAGGGGTTTTATGAACACTGAAGCTTTCTTT.

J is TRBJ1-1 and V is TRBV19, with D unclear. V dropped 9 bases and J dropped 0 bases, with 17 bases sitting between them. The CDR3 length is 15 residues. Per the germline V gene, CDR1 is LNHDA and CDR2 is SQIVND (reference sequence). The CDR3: CASGTLQFMNTEAFF. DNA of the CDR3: TGTGCCAGCGGAACGCTACAGTTCATGAACACTGAAGCTTTCTTT. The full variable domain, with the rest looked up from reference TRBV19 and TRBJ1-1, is DGGITQSPKYLFRKEGQNVTLSCEQNLNHDAMYWYRQDPGQGLRLIYYSQIVNDFQKGDIAEGYSVSREKKESFPLTVTSAQKNPTAFYLCASGTLQFMNTEAFFGQGTRLTVV.

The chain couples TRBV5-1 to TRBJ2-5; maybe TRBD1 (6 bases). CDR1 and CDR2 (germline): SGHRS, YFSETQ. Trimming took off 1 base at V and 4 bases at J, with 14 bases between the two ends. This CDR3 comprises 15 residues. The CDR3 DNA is TGCGCCAGCAGCTTGTCGTCAGGGGACCGAGAGACCCAGTACTTC. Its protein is CASSLSSGDRETQYF.

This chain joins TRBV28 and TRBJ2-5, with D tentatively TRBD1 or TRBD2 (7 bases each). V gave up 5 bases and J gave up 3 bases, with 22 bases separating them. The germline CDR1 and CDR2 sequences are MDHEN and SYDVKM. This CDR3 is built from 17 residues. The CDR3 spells CASSRGRRGRGEETQYF. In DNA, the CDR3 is TGTGCCAGCAGTAGGGGGCGTCGCGGGAGAGGAGAAGAGACCCAGTACTTC.

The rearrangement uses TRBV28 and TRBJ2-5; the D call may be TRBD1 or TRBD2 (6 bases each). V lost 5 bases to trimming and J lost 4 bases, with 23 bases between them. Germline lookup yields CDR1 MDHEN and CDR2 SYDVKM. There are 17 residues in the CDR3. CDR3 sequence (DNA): TGTGCCAGCAGTCGACACAGTGCGGGACAATTTTTAGAGACCCAGTACTTC. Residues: CASSRHSAGQFLETQYF. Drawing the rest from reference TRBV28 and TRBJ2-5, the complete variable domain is DVKVTQSSRYLVKRTGEKVFLECVQDMDHENMFWYRQDPGLGLRLIYFSYDVKMKEKGDIPEGYSVSREKKERFSLILESASTNQTSMYLCASSRHSAGQFLETQYFGPGTRLLVL.